This passage covers 32 T cell receptor beta chains from one sample sequenced in a study of patients and donors after allogeneic stem cell transplantation. TCRdb reanalysed the RT-PCR reads using MiXCR and keeps one entry per CDR3 protein. Here the sample spans about 960,000 distinct CDR3 sequences, more than 15% being singletons. Sequencing was performed on blood, either unsorted or a sorted T cell fraction (not recorded which). The source is a human donor who was either an allogeneic HSCT recipient or a stem cell or donor lymphocyte infusion donor (not recorded which). It is not recorded whose cells these are; they may come from a transplant donor.

This clonotype came up many times. The rearrangement uses TRBV12-3 or TRBV12-4 and TRBJ1-5; 7 bases are a match to TRBD1. J gave up 2 bases and V 3 bases, and 1 base lay outside the gene matches. The CDR3 consists of 14 residues. The CDR3 protein is CASSFGQGNQPQHF. For the CDR3, the DNA is TGTGCCAGCAGTTTTGGACAGGGCAATCAGCCCCAGCATTTT.

This clonotype has just a few counts. V usage is TRBV7-9 and J usage is TRBJ2-7; 8 positions agree with TRBD1. The CDR3 sequence is 15 residues long. J gave up 1 base and V 7 bases, and 9 bases lay outside the gene matches. Looked up from germline, CDR1 is SEHNR and CDR2 is FQNEAQ (reference sequence). In DNA, the CDR3 is TGTGCCAGCAACCCCGGGACAGGACCTTCCTACGAGCAGTACTTC. Amino acids: CASNPGTGPSYEQYF.

This rearrangement joins TRBV12-3 or TRBV12-4 to TRBJ1-5, with a tentative D call TRBD1 (5 bases). This CDR3 contains 14 residues. The V end was cut by 3 bases, the J end by 6 bases, with 12 bases between. The DNA for the CDR3 is TGTGCCAGCAGTTTCCCGGGGGATGGTCAGCCCCAGCATTTT. This codes for CASSFPGDGQPQHF.

This clonotype has more than one count but fewer than ten. V gene TRBV6-5 combines with J gene TRBJ1-6; D remains unclear. Germline loops: CDR1 MNHEY, CDR2 SVGAGI. Trimming cost V 2 bases and J 7 bases, with 12 bases left between them. This CDR3 is 15 amino acids long. This CDR3 reads CASSYGPRANSPLHF. In nucleotides, the CDR3 is TGTGCCAGCAGTTACGGGCCTCGGGCCAATTCACCCCTCCACTTT.

V gene TRBV7-9 combines with J gene TRBJ2-1, with a weak D call TRBD1 (5 bases). Trimming shortened V by 5 bases and J by 8 bases, and 10 bases separated the two germline ends. This CDR3 is built from 12 residues. The germline CDR1 and CDR2 sequences are SEHNR and FQNEAQ (reference sequence). The DNA of the CDR3 is TGTGCCAGCAGCGACAGCTGGGATGAGCAGTTCTTC. Translation gives CASSDSWDEQFF.

This clonotype was seen only a few times. The V call is TRBV4-1, the J call TRBJ2-7, with TRBD1 matching over 11 bases. The germline CDR1 and CDR2 sequences are MGHRA and YSYEKL. CDR3 length: 15 amino acids. V lost 4 bases and J lost 3; bases outside the gene matches: 5. The CDR3 sequence is CASSRPGQGDYEQYF. CDR3 nucleotide sequence: TGCGCCAGCAGCCGCCCGGGACAGGGGGACTACGAGCAGTACTTC.

V is TRBV4-1 and J is TRBJ2-1; a possible D gene is TRBD1 (7 bases). The length of the CDR3 is 14 residues. V was shortened by 5 bases and J by 9 bases, with 17 bases between the two germline ends. CDR1 MGHRA and CDR2 YSYEKL come from the germline V gene. The DNA of the CDR3 is TGCGCCAGCAGCGGATGGCAGGGGGGATCTGAGCAGTTCTTC. Translating gives CASSGWQGGSEQFF.

The chain combines TRBV30 with TRBJ2-1; D gene unclear. V was trimmed by 1 base and J by 6 bases, leaving 4 bases between them. The CDR3 is made up of 11 amino acids. Germline lookup yields CDR1 GTSNPN and CDR2 SVGIG (reference sequence). The CDR3 DNA is TGTGCCTGGAGTGCCACCAATGAGCAGTTCTTC. Its protein product is CAWSATNEQFF.

Only a few counts were recorded for this clonotype. The rearrangement joins TRBV6-1 to TRBJ1-2; D is possibly TRBD1 (5 bases). The CDR3 is 13 amino acids. V gave up 9 bases and J gave up 4 bases, with 15 bases separating them. Germline CDR1 and CDR2: MNHNS and SASEGT. CDR3 in amino acids: CASRRQSFYGYTF. The DNA for the CDR3 is TGTGCCAGTCGTAGACAGAGTTTCTATGGCTACACCTTC.

The V gene is TRBV2, the J gene TRBJ1-1, with D unclear. Germline loops: CDR1 SNHLY, CDR2 FYNNEI. This CDR3 has 16 amino acids. Trimming pared 2 bases from V and 0 bases from J, leaving 13 bases between. The chain's CDR3 is CASSENGWGMNTEAFF. CDR3 bases: TGTGCCAGCAGTGAAAATGGGTGGGGAATGAACACTGAAGCTTTCTTT.

This clonotype has a handful of counts. The V and J genes are TRBV7-8 and TRBJ2-1; weak D call: TRBD1 (6 bases). CDR1 and CDR2 (germline): SGHVS, FQNEAQ. V was cut by 4 bases and J by 0 bases, with 13 bases left in between. The CDR3 length is 16 residues. DNA of the CDR3: TGTGCCAGCAGCTCGAACAGGGCGGGCTCCTACAATGAGCAGTTCTTC. Amino acids: CASSSNRAGSYNEQFF.

The chain links TRBV24-1 to TRBJ2-3; 7 bases align to TRBD2. The CDR3 has 15 amino acids. Germline trimming cut 6 bases from V and 2 bases from J; bases unmatched to any gene: 7. Germline V lookup: CDR1 KGHDR, CDR2 SFDVKD. CDR3 residues: CATSREAGNTDTQYF. The CDR3 coding sequence is TGTGCCACCAGTAGGGAAGCGGGAAACACAGATACGCAGTATTTT.

This clonotype showed up just a few times. This chain connects TRBV6-5 to TRBJ2-4; weak D call: TRBD2 (6 bases). CDR1 and CDR2 (germline): MNHEY, SVGAGI. The CDR3 sequence is 16 residues long. V was trimmed by 0 bases and J by 1 base, leaving 10 bases between them. The CDR3 protein is CASSYSGEVAKNIQYF. The DNA of the CDR3 is TGTGCCAGCAGTTACTCAGGGGAGGTGGCCAAAAACATTCAGTACTTC.

The rearrangement joins TRBV9 to TRBJ2-2; possibly TRBD1 for D (5 bases). There are 18 residues in the CDR3. From germline, CDR1 is SGDLS and CDR2 YYNGEE. Trimming pared 0 bases from V and 3 bases from J, leaving 18 bases between. The chain's CDR3 is CASSVVPHGRADTGELFF. CDR3 in DNA: TGTGCCAGCAGCGTAGTTCCCCATGGCAGGGCGGACACCGGGGAGCTGTTTTTT.

The rearrangement joins TRBV7-9 to TRBJ2-1; 9 bases line up with TRBD2. The V and J ends lost 5 bases and 9 bases, in that order; junction bases with no gene match: 11. Germline-derived CDR1 and CDR2 are SEHNR and FQNEAQ (reference sequence). There are 15 residues in the CDR3. In DNA form, the CDR3 reads TGTGCCAGCAGCCTTACTAGCGGGCCAACAAGTGAGCAGTTCTTC. Amino acids: CASSLTSGPTSEQFF.

The V call is TRBV29-1, the J call TRBJ2-7; 9 positions match TRBD1. The CDR3 covers 14 residues. V lost 4 bases to trimming and J lost 6 bases; unmatched junction nucleotides: 10. From germline, CDR1 is SQVTM and CDR2 ANQGSEA. In DNA form, the CDR3 reads TGCAGCGTTGCATCCGGGACAGGGACCCTCGAGCAGTACTTC. This gives the protein CSVASGTGTLEQYF.

This clonotype was seen at least ten times. This chain uses TRBV6-1 with TRBJ2-7; possibly TRBD1 for D (5 bases). This CDR3 comprises 13 residues. The ends were cut back, 8 bases at V and 4 bases at J, with 15 bases in the middle. Germline CDR1 MNHNS, CDR2 SASEGT. The DNA of the CDR3 is TGTGCCAGCTCACCGGGCAGGGTATACGAGCAGTACTTC. Amino acid sequence: CASSPGRVYEQYF.

A few counts support this clonotype. The V call is TRBV20-1, the J call TRBJ2-7; a weak D match, TRBD2 (5 bases). Per the germline V gene, CDR1 is DFQATT and CDR2 is SNEGSKA (reference sequence). V was shortened by 8 bases and J by 1 base, with 15 bases between the two germline ends. CDR3 length: 13 residues. CDR3 in DNA: TGCAGTCCGCCTCCCGGGGTTTCCTACGAGCAGTACTTC. As protein: CSPPPGVSYEQYF.

This chain connects TRBV9 to TRBJ1-1; 7 bases fit TRBD1. Germline-derived CDR1 and CDR2 are SGDLS and YYNGEE. V lost 3 bases to trimming and J lost 8 bases; unmatched junction nucleotides: 10. The CDR3 spans 14 residues. CDR3 protein: CASSGTGLGSEAFF. CDR3 DNA sequence: TGTGCCAGCAGCGGGACAGGTTTAGGGTCGGAAGCTTTCTTT. The entire variable domain, with the rest obtained from reference TRBV9 and TRBJ1-1, is as follows: DSGVTQTPKHLITATGQRVTLRCSPRSGDLSVYWYQQSLDQGLQFLIQYYNGEERAKGNILERFSAQQFPDLHSELNLSSLELGDSALYFCASSGTGLGSEAFFGQGTRLTVV.

This chain joins TRBV21-1 and TRBJ1-4. TRBV21-1 is tagged as a pseudogene. The CDR3 is made up of 12 amino acids. The CDR3 here is CASSKAWEKLFF. The CDR3 DNA reads TGTGCCAGCAGCAAGGCCTGGGAAAAACTGTTTTTT.

This clonotype occurred a few times. The V and J genes are TRBV9 and TRBJ2-7, with TRBD2 matching 10 bases. Losses at the gene ends were 4 bases for V and 2 bases for J; bases not matched to a gene: 9. This CDR3 region has 16 residues. The germline V gene has CDR1 SGDLS and CDR2 YYNGEE. The DNA for the CDR3 is TGTGCCAGCAGCCCGCTGGGGCTAGCGGGGGCCTACGAGCAGTACTTC. This gives the protein CASSPLGLAGAYEQYF.

The chain is built from TRBV5-1 and TRBJ1-2, with D possibly matching TRBD1 (5 bases). CDR3 length: 13 residues. The germline V and J ends were trimmed by 6 bases and 0 bases, with 9 bases remaining between them. The germline V gene has CDR1 SGHRS and CDR2 YFSETQ. In nucleotides, the CDR3 is TGCGCCAGCACAGGGATGCCTAACTATGGCTACACCTTC. Amino acid sequence: CASTGMPNYGYTF.

The chain has TRBV4-3 and TRBJ2-3; tentative D call: TRBD2 (6 bases). V lost 2 bases and J lost 4, with 13 bases in between. CDR1 LGHNA and CDR2 YSLEER come from the germline V gene. The CDR3 length is 15 residues. The CDR3 spells CASSQLGGAADTQYF. The CDR3, as DNA: TGCGCCAGCAGCCAACTTGGCGGGGCAGCAGATACGCAGTATTTT.

This clonotype was picked up a small number of times. CDR3 DNA: TGTGCCAGCAGCTTAATGAGCATCGGTAGGGCCGGGGAGCTGTTTTTT. Its protein product is CASSLMSIGRAGELFF. V usage is TRBV7-3 and J usage is TRBJ2-2; D is undetermined. Germline lookup yields CDR1 SGHTA and CDR2 FQGTGA. V was shortened by 1 base and J by 6 bases, with 15 bases between the two germline ends. The CDR3 extends over 16 amino acids.

The chain has TRBV12-3 or TRBV12-4 and TRBJ1-1; D is ambiguous. The CDR3 loop spans 14 amino acids. The germline V and J ends were trimmed by 4 bases and 1 base, with 10 bases remaining between them. The CDR3 loop is CASSSTQENTEAFF. In DNA, the CDR3 is TGTGCCAGCAGTTCAACTCAGGAGAACACTGAAGCTTTCTTT.

In this sample, this clonotype turned up a few times. The CDR3 sequence: CASSPPGTRTYEQYF. In DNA form, the CDR3 reads TGTGCCAGCAGCCCCCCCGGGACTAGGACTTACGAGCAGTACTTC. V and J are TRBV7-2 and TRBJ2-7, with 8 bases lining up with TRBD2. This CDR3 has 15 amino acids. Trimming at V came to 5 bases and at J to 4 bases, leaving 10 bases not matched to a gene. The germline CDR1 and CDR2 sequences are SGHTA and FQGNSA.

This clonotype occurred a few times. The chain recombines TRBV5-6 with TRBJ1-2, with D possibly TRBD1 on 6 matching bases. Trimming removed 4 bases from V and 5 bases from J, with 15 bases in between. Germline V gene sequence: CDR1 SGHDT, CDR2 YYEEEE. There are 14 residues in the CDR3. DNA of the CDR3: TGTGCCAGCAGCCGCAGGGGAGGAAGATATGGCTACACCTTC. Its translation is CASSRRGGRYGYTF. The full variable domain, completed using reference TRBV5-6 and TRBJ1-2, is DAGVTQSPTHLIKTRGQQVTLRCSPKSGHDTVSWYQQALGQGPQFIFQYYEEEERQRGNFPDRFSGHQFPNYSSELNVNALLLGDSALYLCASSRRGGRYGYTFGSGTRLTVV.

This sequence joins TRBV6-1 and TRBJ1-3; 8 positions match TRBD1. V gave up 9 bases and J gave up 4 bases; unmatched junction bases: 5. There are 13 residues in the CDR3. Germline V lookup: CDR1 MNHNS, CDR2 SASEGT. CDR3 loop: CASGQGRGNTIYF. Written as DNA, the CDR3 is TGTGCCAGTGGACAGGGCAGGGGAAACACCATATATTTT.

The table lists this clonotype with many counts. V and J are TRBV5-1 and TRBJ2-3; D is ambiguous. This CDR3 contains 12 residues. Germline CDR1 SGHRS, CDR2 YFSETQ. Deletions cut 0 bases from V and 6 bases from J, with 5 bases between. CDR3 amino acids: CASSLDSDTQYF. The CDR3 coding sequence is TGCGCCAGCAGCTTGGATTCGGATACGCAGTATTTT. Filled out from reference TRBV5-1 and TRBJ2-3, the complete variable domain reads KAGVTQTPRYLIKTRGQQVTLSCSPISGHRSVSWYQQTPGQGLQFLFEYFSETQRNKGNFPGRFSGRQFSNSRSEMNVSTLELGDSALYLCASSLDSDTQYFGPGTRLTVL.

This clonotype was found a few times. The chain links TRBV12-3 or TRBV12-4 to TRBJ1-1; no definite D call. The CDR3 consists of 11 residues. The germline V and J ends were trimmed by 3 bases and 8 bases, with 7 bases remaining between them. The CDR3 reads CASSLWQEAFF. CDR3 nucleotide sequence: TGTGCCAGCAGTTTGTGGCAAGAAGCTTTCTTT.

CDR3 loop: CASSLAKPNTEAFF. The CDR3 DNA reads TGTGCCAGCAGCTTGGCCAAACCGAACACTGAAGCTTTCTTT. The chain uses TRBV5-6 and TRBJ1-1; no clear D. V lost 0 bases and J 1 base, leaving 7 bases between the germline ends. The germline V gene has CDR1 SGHDT and CDR2 YYEEEE. The CDR3 has 14 amino acids.

The chain couples TRBV5-4 to TRBJ1-6; TRBD1 might be the D (6 bases). The germline CDR1 and CDR2 sequences are SGHNT and YYREEE (reference sequence). This CDR3 region has 15 residues. V lost 2 bases and J lost 7, with 13 bases in between. The CDR3 region has the DNA TGTGCCAGCAGCTTAGGGGGATCTCAGAATTCACCCCTCCACTTT. This gives the protein CASSLGGSQNSPLHF. Variable domain in full (rest from reference TRBV5-4 and TRBJ1-6): ETGVTQSPTHLIKTRGQQVTLRCSSQSGHNTVSWYQQALGQGPQFIFQYYREEENGRGNFPPRFSGLQFPNYSSELNVNALELDDSALYLCASSLGGSQNSPLHFGNGTRLTVT.